This T cell receptor (beta chain) was retrieved from a study of patients and donors after allogeneic stem cell transplantation (dated by TCRdb to 2020 to 2021). In the germline V gene (reference sequence), CDR1 corresponds to DFQATT and CDR2 to SNEGSKA. From cysteine to phenylalanine, the CDR3 is 12 amino acids long. The entry retains the CDR3 DNA only, 36 bases that are in frame from base 1. At the junction V is shortened by 5 bases and J by 6 bases, with 14 bases in between. Receptors were amplified or captured by RT-PCR. Sequenced on a NextSeq 550. The raw public data were reprocessed by TCRdb itself: fastp quality trimming at Q25, MiXCR clonotype calling, in-frame beta chains only. Every distinct CDR3 protein forms one entry, paired with its most common genes and DNA. The sample table records about 40,000 distinct CDR3 sequences; roughly 29% of these occur just once. Clones ranked in the top ten supply 72% of the sample.

Remarks on this clonotype: Its antigen is currently not known. Base qualities are not provided; no much larger clone lies one nucleotide away.

The sample consisted of blood, either unsorted or a sorted T cell fraction (not recorded which). The origin of this receptor is a human donor who was either an allogeneic HSCT recipient or a stem cell or donor lymphocyte infusion donor (not recorded which). It is not recorded whose cells these are; they may come from a transplant donor. The chain employs TRBV20-1 and TRBJ2-7; no D gene can be assigned with confidence. The nucleotide sequence is TGCAGTGCTCTCCCCGTCTTTAGCGAGCAGTACTTC. This gives the protein CSALPVFSEQYF.